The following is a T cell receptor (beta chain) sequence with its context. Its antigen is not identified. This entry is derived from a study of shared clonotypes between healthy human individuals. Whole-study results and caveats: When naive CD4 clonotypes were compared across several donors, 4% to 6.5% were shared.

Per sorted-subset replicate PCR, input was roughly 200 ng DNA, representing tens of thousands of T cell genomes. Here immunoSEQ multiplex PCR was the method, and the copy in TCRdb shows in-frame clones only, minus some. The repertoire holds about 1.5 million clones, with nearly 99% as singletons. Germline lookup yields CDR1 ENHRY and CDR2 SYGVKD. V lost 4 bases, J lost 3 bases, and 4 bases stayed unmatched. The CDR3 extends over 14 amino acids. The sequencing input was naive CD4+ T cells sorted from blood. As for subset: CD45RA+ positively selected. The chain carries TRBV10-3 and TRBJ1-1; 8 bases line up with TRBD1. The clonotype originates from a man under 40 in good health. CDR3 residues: CAISGQGQDTEAFF. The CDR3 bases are TGTGCCATCAGTGGACAGGGGCAGGACACTGAAGCTTTCTTT.